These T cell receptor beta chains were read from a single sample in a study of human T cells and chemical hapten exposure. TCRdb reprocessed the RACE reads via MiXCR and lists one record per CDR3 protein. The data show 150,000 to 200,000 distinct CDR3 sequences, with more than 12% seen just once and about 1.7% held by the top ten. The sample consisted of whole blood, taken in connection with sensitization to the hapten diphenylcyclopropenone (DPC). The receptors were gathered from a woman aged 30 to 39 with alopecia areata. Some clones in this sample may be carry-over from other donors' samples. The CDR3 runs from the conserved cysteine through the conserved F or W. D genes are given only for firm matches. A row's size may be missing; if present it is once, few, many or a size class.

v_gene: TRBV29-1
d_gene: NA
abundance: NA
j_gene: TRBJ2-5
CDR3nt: TGCAGCGGGGGGGAAGAGACCCAGTACTTC
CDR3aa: CSGGEETQYF

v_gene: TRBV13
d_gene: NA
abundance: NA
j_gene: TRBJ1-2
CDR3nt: TGTGCCAGCAGCCCCCGGACCCTACTCCCTAACTATGGCTACACCTTC
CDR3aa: CASSPRTLLPNYGYTF

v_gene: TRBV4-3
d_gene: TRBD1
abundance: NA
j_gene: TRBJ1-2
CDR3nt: TGCGCCAGCAGCCAAGAAGGGACAGGGGAAGGCTACACCTTC
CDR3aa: CASSQEGTGEGYTF

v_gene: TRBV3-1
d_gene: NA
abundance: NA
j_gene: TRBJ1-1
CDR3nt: TGTGCCAGCAGCCAATTCGGGACGGACACTGAAGCTTTCTTT
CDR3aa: CASSQFGTDTEAFF

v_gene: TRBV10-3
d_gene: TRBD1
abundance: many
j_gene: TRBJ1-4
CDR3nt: TGTGCCATCAGTCCACAGGGGGCGAATGAAAAACTGTTTTTT
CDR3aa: CAISPQGANEKLFF

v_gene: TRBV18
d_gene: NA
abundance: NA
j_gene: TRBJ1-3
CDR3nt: TGTGCCAGCTCACCAGCCGGGACCACTGGAAACACCATATATTTT
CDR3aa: CASSPAGTTGNTIYF

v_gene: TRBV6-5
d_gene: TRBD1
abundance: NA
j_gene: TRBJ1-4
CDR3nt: TGTGCCAGCAGTTGGGTAGGACAGGGGAGGGAAAAACTGTTTTTT
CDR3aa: CASSWVGQGREKLFF

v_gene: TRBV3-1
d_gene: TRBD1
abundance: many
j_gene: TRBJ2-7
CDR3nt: TGTGCCAGCAGCCTAGAGGGGGCGTACGAGCAGTACTTC
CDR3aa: CASSLEGAYEQYF

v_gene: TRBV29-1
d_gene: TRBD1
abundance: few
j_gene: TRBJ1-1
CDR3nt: TGCAGCGGAAAGACAGGGTCGAACACTGAAGCTTTCTTT
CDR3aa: CSGKTGSNTEAFF

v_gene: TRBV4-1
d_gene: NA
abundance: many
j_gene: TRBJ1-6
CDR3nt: TGCGCCAGCAGCCCGGGGATTGGTAATTCACCCCTCCACTTT
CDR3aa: CASSPGIGNSPLHF

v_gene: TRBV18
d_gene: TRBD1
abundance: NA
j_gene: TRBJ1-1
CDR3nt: TGTGCCAGCTCACCTGGACAGGGTGGTACGAACACTGAAGCTTTCTTT
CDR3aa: CASSPGQGGTNTEAFF

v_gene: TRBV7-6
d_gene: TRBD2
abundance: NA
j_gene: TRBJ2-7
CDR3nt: TGTGCCAGCAGCCGTACTGCCATAGCGGGGGTCGAGCAGTACTTC
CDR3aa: CASSRTAIAGVEQYF

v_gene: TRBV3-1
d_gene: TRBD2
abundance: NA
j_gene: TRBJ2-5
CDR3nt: TGTGCCAGCAGCCAACCCGGACTAGCGGGGCAGAGGGTGGCCCAGTACTTC
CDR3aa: CASSQPGLAGQRVAQYF

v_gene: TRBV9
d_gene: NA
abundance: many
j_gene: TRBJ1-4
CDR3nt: TGTGCCAGCAGCGTAGGGGGGCAAGGTGAAAAACTGTTTTTT
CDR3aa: CASSVGGQGEKLFF

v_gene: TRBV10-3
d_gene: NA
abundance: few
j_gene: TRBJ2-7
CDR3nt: TGTGCCGTGGTCCGGGGCGCCGAGCAGTACTTC
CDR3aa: CAVVRGAEQYF

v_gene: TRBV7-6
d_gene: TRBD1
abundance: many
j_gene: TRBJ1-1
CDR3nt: TGTGCCAGCAGCAGCCAGGGGGCGCGGGTGAACACTGAAGCTTTCTTT
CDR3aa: CASSSQGARVNTEAFF

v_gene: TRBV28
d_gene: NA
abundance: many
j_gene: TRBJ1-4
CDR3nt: TGTGCCAGCAGTTTATGGACCCAAAAGGAAAAACTGTTTTTT
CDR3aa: CASSLWTQKEKLFF

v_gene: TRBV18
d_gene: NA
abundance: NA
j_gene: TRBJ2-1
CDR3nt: TGTGCCAGCTCGACTAGGGGCCCCGACTCCTACAATGAGCAGTTCTTC
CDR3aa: CASSTRGPDSYNEQFF

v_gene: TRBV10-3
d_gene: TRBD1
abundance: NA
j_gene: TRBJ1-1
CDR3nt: TGTGCCATCAGTGCGGCAGGGCGACAGGGTGAAGCTTTCTTT
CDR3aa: CAISAAGRQGEAFF

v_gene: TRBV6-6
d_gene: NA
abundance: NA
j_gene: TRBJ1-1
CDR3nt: TGTGCCACTGGGAGATTGAACACTGAAGCTTTCTTT
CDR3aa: CATGRLNTEAFF

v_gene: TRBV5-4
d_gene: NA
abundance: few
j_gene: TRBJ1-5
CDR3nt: TGTGCCAGCAGCCGCCAACGTTGGGGGCCAAGAATGTATAGCAATCAGCCCCAGCATTTT
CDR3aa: CASSRQRWGPRMYSNQPQHF

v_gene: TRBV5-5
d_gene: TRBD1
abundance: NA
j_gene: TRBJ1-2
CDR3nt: TGTGCCAGCACCTCCGCCGGGACAGGAATGTATGGCTACACCTTC
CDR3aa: CASTSAGTGMYGYTF

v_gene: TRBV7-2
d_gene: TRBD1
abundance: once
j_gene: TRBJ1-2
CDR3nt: TGTGCCAGCAGCTTAAGGTCCCTCGACAGGGGGTTCTATGGCTACACCTTC
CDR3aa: CASSLRSLDRGFYGYTF

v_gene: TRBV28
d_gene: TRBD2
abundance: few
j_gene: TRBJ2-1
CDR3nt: TGTGCCAGCAGTACTTTAGCGGGGGTGCAGTTCTTC
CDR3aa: CASSTLAGVQFF

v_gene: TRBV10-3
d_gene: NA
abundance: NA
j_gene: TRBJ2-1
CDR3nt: TGTGCCATCAGTGAGCCGGGACGGAAATACAATGAGCAGTTCTTC
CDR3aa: CAISEPGRKYNEQFF